This T cell receptor beta chain was sequenced during a study of control samples from healthy donors and cancer patients (dated by TCRdb to the early 2020s). V was cut back by 2 bases and J by 5 bases, leaving a gap of 15 bases between them. From its cysteine to its phenylalanine, the CDR3 spans 15 amino acids. Only the CDR3 region is kept as DNA, spanning 45 bases read in frame from base 1. The germline V gene sets CDR1 to SNHLY and CDR2 to FYNNEI. Points on this clone: Its antigen is still unknown. Base qualities are missing; no much larger clone stands one base away.

The library was made by the immunoSEQ multiplex PCR assay. This is the immuneACCESS table as TCRdb keeps it, with only in-frame sequences that have V and J called. A part of the clones is gone; compared with another copy, unresolved V genes explain less than half, and the rest is unexplained. Across this sample there are about 34,000 clones, with 86% seen only once. The ten largest make up 1.6% of the sample. The receptor chain draws on TRBV2 and TRBJ2-5; 7 matching bases give a weak D call of TRBD2. The origin of this receptor is a woman in her 40s with lung cancer. The specimen sequenced was PBMCs. CDR3 region: CASSELGGRGETQYF. The nucleotide sequence reads as follows: TGTGCCAGCAGTGAATTGGGGGGGCGCGGGGAGACCCAGTACTTC.